This T cell receptor beta chain was sequenced for a study of shared clonotypes between healthy human individuals. The study's findings and limits: Non-shared clonotypes displayed generation probabilities falling below those of clonotypes present in all four donors. Only blood was sampled, and tissue TCR repertoires likely differ from blood ones.

Authors' processing steps: ImmunoSEQ sequences covered only the junction and lacked quality scores; filtering therefore differed. TCRdb's table, derived via immunoSEQ multiplex PCR, lists solely in-frame clones and lacks some. Clone size and the V and J calls come from that table; the DNA yielded D and trimming. The sample has about 670,000 clones, 72% seen once; the top ten hold 1.8%. Trimming pared 5 bases from V and 3 bases from J, leaving 14 bases between. The CDR3 covers 14 residues. Germline lookup yields CDR1 MNHEY and CDR2 SMNVEV (reference sequence). CD45RA+ naive and CD45RA-negative memory subsets were separated from CD4+ cells. On this clone: Antigen unknown.

The sequenced sample consisted of memory CD4+ T cells sorted from blood. Documented subset: CD45RA-negative fraction. This chain uses TRBV27 with TRBJ2-7; maybe TRBD2 (5 bases). The receptor comes from a woman aged 25 to 45 in good health. CDR3 sequence (DNA): TGTGCCAGCAGTCCCCTGGACTCGTACTACGAGCAGTACTTC. It is translated as CASSPLDSYYEQYF.